Listed here are 10 T cell receptor beta chains from one sample, sequenced in a study of Graves' ophthalmopathy and Graves' hyperthyroidism. RNA transcripts yielded amplified TCR beta CDR3 regions. Second-round multiplex PCR came after a first-round RT-PCR that employed HTBI primers. MiXCR, applied by TCRdb to the multiplex PCR reads, yields one record per CDR3 protein. The sample records 500,000 to 800,000 distinct CDR3 sequences, about 38% being singletons. The sequenced material came from peripheral blood. These receptors were taken from an adult man with Graves' ophthalmopathy.

This clonotype came up a few times. A read error may explain this, as a much larger clone is one base away. The rearrangement joins TRBV12-3 or TRBV12-4 to TRBJ2-7; no definite D call. The ends were cut back, 6 bases at V and 0 bases at J, with 9 bases in the middle. The CDR3 consists of 13 residues. The CDR3 here is CASSDPGSYEQYF. The CDR3 DNA reads as TGTGCCAGCAGCGACCCGGGCTCCTACGAGCAGTACTTC.

This clonotype was seen ten or more times. CDR3 region: CSARGTGDTGELFF. The DNA for the CDR3 is TGCAGTGCTAGGGGGACAGGGGACACCGGGGAGCTGTTTTTT. The chain joins TRBV20-1 to TRBJ2-2, with TRBD1 identical over 10 bases. CDR1 and CDR2 (germline): DFQATT, SNEGSKA (reference sequence). The CDR3 spans 14 residues. After removal of 3 bases from V and 3 bases from J, the junction contained 1 base not matched to a gene.

This clonotype was counted at least ten times. The chain links TRBV5-1 to TRBJ2-6; 7 bases are a match to TRBD1. Germline V gives CDR1 SGHRS, CDR2 YFSETQ. After removal of 4 bases from V and 4 bases from J, the junction contained 8 bases not matched to a gene. The CDR3 consists of 16 residues. The CDR3 loop reads CASSASTGSGANVLTF. Written as DNA, the CDR3 is TGCGCCAGCAGCGCCTCGACAGGGTCCGGGGCCAACGTCCTGACTTTC.

This clonotype was seen a few times. This sequence joins TRBV29-1 and TRBJ1-1; 10 positions agree with TRBD1. V lost 7 bases, J lost 4 bases, and 3 bases stayed unmatched. CDR3 length equals 12 residues. Germline CDR1 reads SQVTM; CDR2 reads ANQGSEA. CDR3 coding DNA: TGCAGCGGGAGGACAGGGGGCACTGAAGCTTTCTTT. This gives the protein CSGRTGGTEAFF. Using reference TRBV29-1 and TRBJ1-1 for the parts outside the CDR3, the full variable domain is SAVISQKPSRDICQRGTSLTIQCQVDSQVTMMFWYRQQPGQSLTLIATANQGSEATYESGFVIDKFPISRPNLTFSTLTVSNMSPEDSSIYLCSGRTGGTEAFFGQGTRLTVV.

The table lists this clonotype with a count of one. The V call is TRBV10-3, the J call TRBJ1-1; unclear D gene. Germline CDR1 reads ENHRY; CDR2 reads SYGVKD. Trimming cost V 6 bases and J 3 bases, with 8 bases left between them. This CDR3 has 12 amino acids. CDR3 region: CAISGVDTEAFF. DNA for the CDR3: TGTGCCATCAGCGGGGTCGACACTGAAGCTTTCTTT.

This clonotype showed up many times. The V and J genes are TRBV14 and TRBJ1-1; no clear D gene. Germline values: CDR1 SGHDN, CDR2 FVKESK. This CDR3 is 14 amino acids long. The ends were cut back, 8 bases at V and 1 base at J, with 14 bases in the middle. The CDR3 spells CASQPRQPNTEAFF. The CDR3, as DNA: TGTGCCAGCCAACCGAGACAACCGAACACTGAAGCTTTCTTT. Full variable domain (remainder filled in from reference TRBV14 and TRBJ1-1): EAGVTQFPSHSVIEKGQTVTLRCDPISGHDNLYWYRRVMGKEIKFLLHFVKESKQDESGMPNNRFLAERTGGTYSTLKVQPAELEDSGVYFCASQPRQPNTEAFFGQGTRLTVV.

The rearrangement links TRBV29-1 to TRBJ1-6; the D is unclear. The germline V gene has CDR1 SQVTM and CDR2 ANQGSEA. V lost 4 bases to trimming and J lost 8 bases, with 18 bases between them. The length of the CDR3 is 15 residues. Written as DNA, the CDR3 is TGCAGCGTTGGCTCGCCGGATTTGGGCGATTCACCCCTCCACTTT. It is translated as CSVGSPDLGDSPLHF.

A word on this clonotype: At one of its ends the junction is not consistent with the germline gene, which may arise from a read error. This chain uses TRBV7-8 with TRBJ2-7, with no clear D. This CDR3 is 12 amino acids long. Germline V gene data show CDR1 as SGHVS and CDR2 as FQNEAQ. CDR3 in DNA: TGTGCCAGCAGCACCGGCTCCTGCGAGCAGTACTTC. This sequence encodes CASSTGSCEQYF.

This clonotype was seen many times. The rearrangement links TRBV10-3 to TRBJ2-5, with TRBD2 matching 7 bases. Germline V gene data show CDR1 as ENHRY and CDR2 as SYGVKD. The CDR3 contains 13 residues. J gave up 8 bases and V 0 bases, and 3 bases lay outside the gene matches. The DNA of the CDR3 is TGTGCCATCAGTGAGTCCGGGGGGAGAACCCAGTACTTC. Its protein is CAISESGGRTQYF.

The rearrangement links TRBV29-1 to TRBJ2-7; D might be TRBD1 (5 bases). Germline loops: CDR1 SQVTM, CDR2 ANQGSEA. V was trimmed by 8 bases and J by 5 bases, leaving 19 bases between them. There are 13 residues in the CDR3. For the CDR3, the DNA is TGCAGCCGACAGAGGTTCGTAAGCAACGAGCAGTACTTC. This translates into CSRQRFVSNEQYF.